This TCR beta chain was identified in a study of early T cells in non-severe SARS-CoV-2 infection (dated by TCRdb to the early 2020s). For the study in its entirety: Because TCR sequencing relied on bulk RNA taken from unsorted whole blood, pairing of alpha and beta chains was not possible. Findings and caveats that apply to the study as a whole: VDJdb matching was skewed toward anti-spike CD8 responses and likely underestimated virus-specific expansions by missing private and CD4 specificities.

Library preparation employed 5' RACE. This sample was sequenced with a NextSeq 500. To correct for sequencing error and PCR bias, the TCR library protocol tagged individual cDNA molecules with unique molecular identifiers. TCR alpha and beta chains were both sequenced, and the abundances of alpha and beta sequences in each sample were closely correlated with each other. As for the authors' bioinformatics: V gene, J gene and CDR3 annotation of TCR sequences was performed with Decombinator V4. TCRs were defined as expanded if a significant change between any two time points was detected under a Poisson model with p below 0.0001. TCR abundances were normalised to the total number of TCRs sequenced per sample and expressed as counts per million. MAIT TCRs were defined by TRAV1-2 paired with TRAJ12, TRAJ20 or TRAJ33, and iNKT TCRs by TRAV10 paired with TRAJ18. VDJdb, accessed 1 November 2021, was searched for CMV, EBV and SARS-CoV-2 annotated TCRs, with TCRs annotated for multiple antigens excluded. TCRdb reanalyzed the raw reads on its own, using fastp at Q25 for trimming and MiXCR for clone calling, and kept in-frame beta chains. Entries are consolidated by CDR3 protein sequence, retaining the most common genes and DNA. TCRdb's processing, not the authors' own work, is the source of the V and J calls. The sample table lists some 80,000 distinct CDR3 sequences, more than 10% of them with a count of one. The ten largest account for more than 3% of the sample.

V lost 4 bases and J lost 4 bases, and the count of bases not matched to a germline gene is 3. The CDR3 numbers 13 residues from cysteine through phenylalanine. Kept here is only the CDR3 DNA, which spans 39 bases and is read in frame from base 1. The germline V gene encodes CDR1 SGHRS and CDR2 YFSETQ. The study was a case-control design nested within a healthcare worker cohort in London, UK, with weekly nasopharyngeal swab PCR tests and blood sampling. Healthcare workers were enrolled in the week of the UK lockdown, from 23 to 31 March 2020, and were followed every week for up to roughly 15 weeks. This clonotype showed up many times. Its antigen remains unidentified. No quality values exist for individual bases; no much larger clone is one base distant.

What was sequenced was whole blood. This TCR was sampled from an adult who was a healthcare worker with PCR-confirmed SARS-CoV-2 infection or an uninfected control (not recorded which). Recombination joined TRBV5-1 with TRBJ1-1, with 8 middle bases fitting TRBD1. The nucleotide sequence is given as TGCGCCAGCAGCCGTACAGGGGGCACTGAAGCTTTCTTT. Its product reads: CASSRTGGTEAFF.